This passage covers 19 T cell receptor beta chains from one sample sequenced in a study of CD8+ T cells in alopecia areata. Extracted RNA was reverse transcribed into cDNA, the sequencing template. Only in-frame clones appear in the TCRdb table, and some are missing; sequencing was by immunoSEQ multiplex PCR. Of about 200,000 clones listed, 50% to 65% are singletons. The input for sequencing was CD4+ T cells sorted from blood, taken at week 0. These receptors originate from a human donor with alopecia areata.

This chain uses TRBV6-5 with TRBJ2-7; D uncertain. The CDR3 is 13 amino acids. V lost 10 bases and J lost 4, with 17 bases in between. Germline assignment: CDR1 MNHEY and CDR2 SVGAGI. DNA for the CDR3: TGTGCCACCACCGCGAGGTCCGGGTACGAGCAGTACTTC. Translation: CATTARSGYEQYF.

This clone was counted between two and nine times. The chain is built from TRBV4-1 and TRBJ2-7; 8 bases line up with TRBD1. The CDR3 spans 16 residues. Trimming at V came to 0 bases and at J to 2 bases, leaving 6 bases not matched to a gene. CDR1 is MGHRA and CDR2 is YSYEKL in the germline V gene. CDR3 region: CASSQESRTGTYEQYF. CDR3 in DNA: TGCGCCAGCAGCCAAGAATCCCGGACAGGGACCTACGAGCAGTACTTC.

This clone was seen only once. The rearrangement joins TRBV4-1 to TRBJ1-6; 7 nucleotides line up with TRBD1. Germline trimming cut 5 bases from V and 9 bases from J; bases unmatched to any gene: 4. CDR1 MGHRA and CDR2 YSYEKL come from the germline V gene. The CDR3 is 13 residues long. CDR3 bases: TGCGCCAGCAGCTGGAACAGGGGTTCACCCCTCCACTTT. This gives the protein CASSWNRGSPLHF.

The chain joins TRBV7-3 to TRBJ1-1; maybe TRBD1 (6 bases). The germline V gene encodes CDR1 SGHTA and CDR2 FQGTGA. The V end lost 5 bases, the J end lost 1 base, and 11 bases lay between the germline ends. The CDR3 loop spans 14 amino acids. DNA of the CDR3: TGTGCCAGCAGCACAGGACAGAGGAACACTGAAGCTTTCTTT. Protein sequence: CASSTGQRNTEAFF. Looking up the rest from reference TRBV7-3 and TRBJ1-1 gives the full variable domain: GAGVSQTPSNKVTEKGKYVELRCDPISGHTALYWYRQSLGQGPEFLIYFQGTGAADDSGLPNDRFFAVRPEGSVSTLKIQRTERGDSAVYLCASSTGQRNTEAFFGQGTRLTVV.

This chain links TRBV27 with TRBJ2-1, with D maybe TRBD2 (6 bases). CDR1 and CDR2 from the germline V gene are MNHEY and SMNVEV (reference sequence). Trimming stripped 6 bases from V and 4 bases from J, with 16 bases between. This CDR3 is 15 amino acids long. The chain's CDR3 is CASSLESGLYNEQFF. The CDR3 DNA reads TGTGCCAGCAGCTTGGAAAGCGGGCTTTACAATGAGCAGTTCTTC.

The V and J genes are TRBV6-5 and TRBJ2-5, with D maybe TRBD2 (6 bases). This CDR3 comprises 13 residues. From germline, CDR1 is MNHEY and CDR2 SVGAGI. With 11 bases removed from V and 5 bases from J, the gap between germline ends came to 18 bases. CDR3 region: CAPETGEEETQYF. DNA of the CDR3: TGTGCCCCAGAAACGGGGGAGGAGGAGACCCAGTACTTC.

The chain combines TRBV4-2 with TRBJ1-5; 8 bases are a match to TRBD1. The CDR3 is 16 residues long. The junction had 7 bases not matched to a gene; V was cut back by 5 bases and J by 1 base. Germline values: CDR1 LGHNA, CDR2 YNFKEQ. The CDR3 here is CASSARQGQSNQPQHF. The CDR3 DNA reads TGTGCCAGCAGCGCCCGACAGGGGCAGAGCAATCAGCCCCAGCATTTT.

This clone was seen just once. The V gene is TRBV7-2, the J gene TRBJ1-1, with a weak D call TRBD1 (5 bases). Germline V gene lookup returns CDR1 SGHTA and CDR2 FQGNSA. The CDR3 runs 15 residues. The germline V and J ends were trimmed by 1 base and 5 bases, with 14 bases remaining between them. CDR3 DNA: TGTGCCAGCAGCTTAGTTGGGGGTCGAGAAACTGAAGCTTTCTTT. This gives the protein CASSLVGGRETEAFF.

The chain joins TRBV5-4 to TRBJ2-3; perhaps TRBD1 as D (6 bases). This CDR3 contains 14 residues. The V gene's germline CDR1 is SGHNT and CDR2 YYREEE (reference sequence). V was trimmed by 3 bases and J by 2 bases, leaving 10 bases between them. The CDR3 nucleotides read TGTGCCAGCAGCTCGACAGGTGCCACAGATACGCAGTATTTT. Translated, it gives CASSSTGATDTQYF.

The chain combines TRBV19 with TRBJ2-1; the D is unclear. V lost 5 bases to trimming and J lost 7 bases, with 9 bases between them. CDR1 and CDR2 (germline): LNHDA, SQIVND (reference sequence). The CDR3 has 12 amino acids. The CDR3 region is CASSDRMNEQFF. CDR3 DNA sequence: TGTGCCAGTAGTGATAGAATGAATGAGCAGTTCTTC.

This chain links TRBV29-1 with TRBJ2-4; D may be TRBD2 (5 bases). V lost 7 bases and J lost 3, with 10 bases in between. Germline V lookup: CDR1 SQVTM, CDR2 ANQGSEA. This CDR3 has 12 amino acids. This chain's CDR3 is CSAAGGKNIQYF. Written as DNA, the CDR3 is TGCAGCGCTGCCGGAGGCAAAAACATTCAGTACTTC.

This chain connects TRBV6-5 to TRBJ1-2, with 7 bases lining up with TRBD1. The CDR3 has 13 amino acids. CDR1 is MNHEY, CDR2 SVGAGI, per germline. The V and J ends lost 6 bases and 2 bases, in that order; junction bases with no gene match: 3. CDR3 nucleotides: TGTGCCAGCAGGACGACAGGGAACTATGGCTACACCTTC. It encodes CASRTTGNYGYTF.

This chain joins TRBV2 and TRBJ1-1, with TRBD1 identical over 7 bases. V lost 8 bases, J lost 1 base, and 7 bases stayed unmatched. Per germline, CDR1 SNHLY and CDR2 FYNNEI. This CDR3 region has 14 residues. This CDR3 reads CASLKGQANTEAFF. For the CDR3, the DNA is TGTGCCAGCCTGAAAGGACAGGCGAACACTGAAGCTTTCTTT.

This chain uses TRBV5-6 with TRBJ2-1, with D perhaps TRBD1 or TRBD2 (5 bases each). CDR1 and CDR2 from the germline V gene are SGHDT and YYEEEE. Trimming shortened V by 2 bases and J by 6 bases, and 12 bases separated the two germline ends. The CDR3 has 14 amino acids. CDR3 DNA: TGTGCCAGCAGCTTCACGGGACCTTCCAATGAGCAGTTCTTC. Translating it yields CASSFTGPSNEQFF.

This chain uses TRBV11-2 with TRBJ2-7; tentative D call: TRBD1 (6 bases). The CDR3 spans 15 residues. CDR1 SGHAT and CDR2 FQNNGV come from the germline V gene. Trimming took off 4 bases at V and 3 bases at J, with 16 bases between the two ends. As DNA, the CDR3 is TGTGCCAGCAGCTCCCTCTTAGGGGACATCTACGAGCAGTACTTC. It yields the protein CASSSLLGDIYEQYF.

This chain uses TRBV6-5 with TRBJ1-1; D remains ambiguous. This CDR3 has 14 amino acids. Trimming took off 5 bases at V and 1 base at J, with 11 bases between the two ends. Germline V lookup: CDR1 MNHEY, CDR2 SVGAGI. The CDR3 bases are TGTGCCAGCAGTCCATCGTCCAGGAACACTGAAGCTTTCTTT. Translating gives CASSPSSRNTEAFF.

V gene TRBV7-9 combines with J gene TRBJ1-6, with 8 bases that match TRBD1. The J segment lost 7 bases and the V segment lost 4 bases, leaving 18 bases of the junction unmatched. Germline V CDR1 and CDR2: SEHNR, FQNEAQ (reference sequence). This CDR3 is built from 19 residues. The CDR3, as DNA: TGTGCCAGCAGCTCCCGCCTTGTGGCAGGGGGCGATCGGAATTCACCCCTCCACTTT. Its translation: CASSSRLVAGGDRNSPLHF.

There are a few counts of this clone. This chain links TRBV23-1 with TRBJ1-2; no definite D call. TRBV23-1 has ORF status, its function being uncertain. Trimming removed 0 bases from V and 9 bases from J, with 20 bases in between. The CDR3 spans 16 residues. The CDR3 DNA sequence: TGCGCCAGCAGTCAATCATCTGTGGAGGGCCGACTGAGCTACACCTTC. This sequence encodes CASSQSSVEGRLSYTF.

The genes are TRBV6-1 and TRBJ1-2; possible D gene TRBD1, 6 bases. The CDR3 extends over 12 amino acids. V was trimmed by 8 bases and J by 8 bases, leaving 15 bases between them. Germline CDR1 MNHNS, CDR2 SASEGT. This CDR3 reads CASWSRGGGYTF. CDR3 in DNA: TGTGCCAGCTGGTCCAGGGGTGGAGGCTACACCTTC.